The next 18 T cell receptor beta chains were all read from a single sample in a study of monozygotic twins with inflammatory bowel disease. After re-calling the 5' RACE reads, TCRdb lists one entry per CDR3 protein, DNA absent. The table lists about 380,000 distinct CDR3 sequences. Sequences were obtained from blood. The receptor source for this set is a human donor with ulcerative colitis or Crohn's disease, or a healthy co-twin of an affected twin (not recorded which).

The V call is TRBV28, the J call TRBJ2-4. The CDR3 length is 13 residues. Looked up from germline, CDR1 is MDHEN and CDR2 is SYDVKM. CDR3 region: CASRPQSKNIQYF.

The chain links TRBV4-1 to TRBJ1-5; there is no DNA to check the TCRdb D call of TRBD1. From germline, CDR1 is MGHRA and CDR2 YSYEKL. This CDR3 spans 16 amino acids. The CDR3 sequence is CASSQGPWGVTQPQHF.

J is TRBJ2-7 and V is TRBV18; no DNA is available, so the TRBD1 call from TCRdb remains unchecked. CDR1 and CDR2 (germline): KGHSH, LQKENI. The CDR3 consists of 14 residues. The chain's CDR3 is CASSRGSSSYEQYF.

The CDR3 protein is CASSFTQGQETQYF. The rearrangement joins TRBV7-2 to TRBJ2-5; the D gene TCRdb calls, TRBD1, cannot be checked with no DNA. Looked up from germline, CDR1 is SGHTA and CDR2 is FQGNSA. The CDR3 has 14 amino acids.

The chain has TRBV10-2 and TRBJ2-5. There are 11 residues in the CDR3. Germline CDR1 reads WSHSY; CDR2 reads SAAADI. The CDR3 is CASSDFETQYF.

V gene TRBV9 combines with J gene TRBJ1-2; without DNA, the TCRdb call of TRBD1 cannot be checked. CDR1 and CDR2 from the germline V gene are SGDLS and YYNGEE. The CDR3 runs to 16 residues. CDR3: CASSPQDRRINYGYTF.

V gene TRBV12-3 or TRBV12-4 combines with J gene TRBJ2-5. There are 13 residues in the CDR3. CDR3 sequence reads: CASSLNQKETQYF.

This rearrangement joins TRBV5-1 to TRBJ2-7; TCRdb's D call of TRBD1 is untestable without DNA. The CDR3 is 14 amino acids. Germline-derived CDR1 and CDR2 are SGHRS and YFSETQ. The CDR3 is CASSFDQGTYEQYF.

CDR3 in amino acids: CASSLGTGIDEQYF. This chain uses TRBV6-2 or TRBV6-3 with TRBJ2-7; TCRdb designates TRBD1, a call that cannot be tested without DNA. The CDR3 runs 14 residues. Germline CDR1 and CDR2: MNHEY and SVGEGT.

The rearrangement joins TRBV4-3 to TRBJ2-3. CDR1 and CDR2 (germline): LGHNA, YSLEER. CDR3 size: 15 residues. The CDR3 spells CASSQGTRFIDTQYF.

The V call is TRBV27, the J call TRBJ2-1; there is no DNA to check the TCRdb D call of TRBD1. CDR1 and CDR2 (germline): MNHEY, SMNVEV (reference sequence). This CDR3 contains 17 residues. The CDR3 is CASSIPRDRGTYNEQFF.

The chain joins TRBV7-9 to TRBJ2-1; TCRdb picks TRBD2, but there is no DNA to check that call. The CDR3 has 15 residues. Germline V gene data show CDR1 as SEHNR and CDR2 as FQNEAQ (reference sequence). The CDR3 protein is CASSLEGLAYNEQFF.

The chain joins TRBV4-3 to TRBJ2-2; the TRBD1 assignment by TCRdb is unverifiable without DNA. Germline V gene data show CDR1 as LGHNA and CDR2 as YSLEER. The CDR3 extends over 15 amino acids. CDR3 sequence: CASSLGTDNTGELFF.

The chain couples TRBV27 to TRBJ1-1; absent DNA, TCRdb's TRBD1 call cannot be checked. This CDR3 is built from 15 residues. Per germline, CDR1 MNHEY and CDR2 SMNVEV (reference sequence). The chain's CDR3 is CASSFSSGAATEAFF.

This chain uses TRBV5-1 with TRBJ1-1; TCRdb indicates TRBD1, and absent DNA this call remains unverified. Germline lookup yields CDR1 SGHRS and CDR2 YFSETQ. The CDR3 totals 15 residues. CDR3 amino acids: CASSLVQGGIIEAFF.

The chain joins TRBV5-5 to TRBJ2-2. Germline V lookup: CDR1 SGHKS, CDR2 YYEKEE (reference sequence). This CDR3 region has 15 residues. This CDR3 reads CASSMTGINTGELFF.

CDR3 residues: CASSLPGRTSGNTIYF. V usage is TRBV7-2 and J usage is TRBJ1-3; the D gene TCRdb calls, TRBD1, cannot be checked with no DNA. There are 16 residues in the CDR3. CDR1 is SGHTA, CDR2 FQGNSA, per germline.

V is TRBV20-1 and J is TRBJ2-4. CDR3 length: 14 amino acids. Germline CDR1 DFQATT, CDR2 SNEGSKA (reference sequence). The CDR3 protein is CSARPGLAKNIQYF.